This record concerns one TCR beta chain sequence. Method: immunoSEQ multiplex PCR; TCRdb's copy keeps in-frame clones and lacks some. The sample has approximately 120,000 clones; over 80% are singletons. These data originate in a study of T cell responses to AZD1222 COVID-19 vaccine. Per the germline V gene, CDR1 is LNHDA and CDR2 is SQIVND (reference sequence). V was trimmed by 3 bases and J by 0 bases, leaving 14 bases between them. The CDR3 is 17 residues long. This receptor was taken from an adult in good health. The rearrangement links TRBV19 to TRBJ1-4, with D uncertain. The source material was peripheral blood, sampled on day 0 of AZD1222 vaccination. CDR3: CASSIMADPATNEKLFF. CDR3 coding DNA: TGTGCCAGTAGTATTATGGCGGATCCCGCAACTAATGAAAAACTGTTTTTT.